The 11 T cell receptor beta chains below all came from one sample that was sequenced in a study of blood T cell repertoires in COVID-19. Clones were sequenced by immunoSEQ multiplex PCR, and TCRdb holds only the in-frame ones, with some missing. The repertoire consists of a few hundred thousand clones, with approximately 78% occurring once and the leading ten covering approximately 5%. Sequencing used PBMCs or T cells enriched from blood (not recorded which). These TCRs come from a man in his forties who had been exposed to COVID-19.

The V call is TRBV12-3 or TRBV12-4, the J call TRBJ1-1, with D possibly TRBD1 on 5 matching bases. V was cut by 4 bases and J by 0 bases, with 6 bases left in between. There are 13 residues in the CDR3. CDR3 nucleotide sequence: TGTGCCAGCAGTTGGGGGGTGAACACTGAAGCTTTCTTT. Residues: CASSWGVNTEAFF.

The chain couples TRBV28 to TRBJ2-2; D perhaps matches TRBD1 (6 bases). CDR3 length: 14 amino acids. Germline CDR1 and CDR2: MDHEN and SYDVKM. Between the trimmed V and J ends, which lost 7 bases and 7 bases, there was a span of 16 bases. Written as DNA, the CDR3 is TGTGCCAGCACCTCCCCAGGGGAAGGCGGGGAGCTGTTTTTT. Its translation: CASTSPGEGGELFF.

V and J are TRBV24-1 and TRBJ2-6; TRBD2 is a possible D gene (6 bases). The CDR3 loop spans 18 amino acids. Germline assignment: CDR1 KGHDR and CDR2 SFDVKD. Trimming left V 9 bases short and J 0 bases short, with 20 bases between. The CDR3 region has the DNA TGTGCCACCTCACATCCCGGGACTCCGAACTCTGGGGCCAACGTCCTGACTTTC. Protein product: CATSHPGTPNSGANVLTF.

The chain joins TRBV3-1 (or the pseudogene TRBV3-2) to TRBJ1-2, with D perhaps TRBD1 (6 bases). V lost 4 bases to trimming and J lost 4 bases, with 10 bases between them. This CDR3 is built from 13 residues. Germline-derived CDR1 and CDR2 are LGHDT and YNNKEL (reference sequence). The CDR3 nucleotides are TGTGCCAGCAGCCGAGGACAGAGCTATGGCTACACCTTC. Translation gives CASSRGQSYGYTF.

This clone showed up just once. This chain joins TRBV13 and TRBJ1-2; maybe TRBD1 (6 bases). The CDR3 has 19 amino acids. CDR1 is PRHDT and CDR2 is FYEKMQ in the germline V gene (reference sequence). V lost 7 bases and J lost 4, with 31 bases in between. The CDR3 coding sequence is TGTGCCAGCAAGAGGGCTTTTGGGGACAATCTTGAGGCATTCTATGGCTACACCTTC. This encodes CASKRAFGDNLEAFYGYTF.

A single count supports this clone. The chain couples TRBV7-9 to TRBJ1-1; D is unclear. The CDR3 is 14 residues long. The V end was cut by 1 base, the J end by 2 bases, with 8 bases between. Germline-derived CDR1 and CDR2 are SEHNR and FQNEAQ (reference sequence). Here the CDR3 DNA reads TGTGCCAGCAGCTTAGAAGCGCCTAACACTGAAGCTTTCTTT. Its translation: CASSLEAPNTEAFF.

The chain employs TRBV3-1 (or the pseudogene TRBV3-2) and TRBJ2-6; perhaps TRBD2 as D (5 bases). CDR1 LGHDT and CDR2 YNNKEL come from the germline V gene (reference sequence). V lost 4 bases and J 2 bases, leaving 12 bases between the germline ends. The CDR3 runs to 16 residues. The chain's CDR3 is CASSREGVAGANVLTF. Written as DNA, the CDR3 is TGTGCCAGCAGCCGTGAGGGAGTGGCTGGGGCCAACGTCCTGACTTTC.

The rearrangement uses TRBV6-5 and TRBJ1-2; no definite D call. Trimming pared 6 bases from V and 5 bases from J, leaving 10 bases between. The CDR3 extends over 12 amino acids. Germline loops: CDR1 MNHEY, CDR2 SVGAGI. Here the CDR3 reads CASSQDFYGYTF. The CDR3 nucleotides are TGTGCCAGCAGCCAGGACTTTTATGGCTACACCTTC.

This sequence joins TRBV12-3 or TRBV12-4 and TRBJ2-7; D remains unclear. Trimming removed 4 bases from V and 2 bases from J, with 6 bases in between. The CDR3 covers 12 residues. The CDR3, as DNA: TGTGCCAGCAGTTCTATGACCTACGAGCAGTACTTC. Protein product: CASSSMTYEQYF.

The chain is built from TRBV30 and TRBJ2-1; 12 bases are a match to TRBD2. The CDR3 covers 13 residues. The germline CDR1 and CDR2 sequences are GTSNPN and SVGIG (reference sequence). V was pared by 8 bases and J by 9 bases, with 8 bases of the junction left unmatched. The CDR3 region is CASALAGGSEQFF. The CDR3 nucleotides are TGTGCCAGCGCTCTAGCGGGAGGGTCTGAGCAGTTCTTC.

This chain connects TRBV27 to TRBJ2-2; D ambiguous. Germline values: CDR1 MNHEY, CDR2 SMNVEV (reference sequence). This CDR3 region has 12 residues. Trimming shortened V by 3 bases and J by 7 bases, and 6 bases separated the two germline ends. The CDR3 region has the DNA TGTGCCAGCAGTTTCATCGGCGGGGAGCTGTTTTTT. It translates to CASSFIGGELFF.